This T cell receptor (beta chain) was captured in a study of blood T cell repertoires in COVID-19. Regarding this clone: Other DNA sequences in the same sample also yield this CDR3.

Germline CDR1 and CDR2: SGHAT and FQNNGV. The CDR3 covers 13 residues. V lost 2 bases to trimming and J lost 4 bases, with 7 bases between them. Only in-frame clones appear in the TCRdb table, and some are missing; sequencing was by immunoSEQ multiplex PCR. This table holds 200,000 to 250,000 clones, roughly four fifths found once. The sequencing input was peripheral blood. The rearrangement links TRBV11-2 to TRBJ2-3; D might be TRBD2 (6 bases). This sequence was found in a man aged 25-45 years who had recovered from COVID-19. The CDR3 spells CASSLPGADTQYF. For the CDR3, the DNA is TGTGCCAGCAGCTTACCGGGGGCAGATACGCAGTATTTT.